Presented here are 22 T cell receptor beta chains from one specimen sequenced in a study of shared clonotypes between healthy human individuals. Naive CD8 cells were CD45RO-negative, positively selected for CCR7, excluding terminally differentiated effector memory CD45RA+ cells. Repertoires were generated with immunoSEQ multiplex PCR, while TCRdb's copy carries only in-frame clones and drops some. This table has around 2,000,000 clones, approximately 94% appearing once. The sequenced sample consisted of naive CD8+ T cells from PBMCs. The source of these receptors is a man between 18 and 35 years old in good health. Some clones in this sample may be carry-over from other donors' samples.

The CDR3 nucleotides read TGTGCCAGCAGTGCTGGCAGGAGGGTTGGTTACTACGAGCAGTACTTC. Translating it yields CASSAGRRVGYYEQYF. V usage is TRBV6-1 and J usage is TRBJ2-7; D might be TRBD2 (6 bases). This CDR3 has 16 residues. Germline CDR1 MNHNS, CDR2 SASEGT. V was pared by 4 bases and J by 3 bases, with 19 bases between.

This clone has just one count. The chain joins TRBV6-1 to TRBJ1-5, with a possible D match to TRBD1 (5 bases). Germline V gene sequence: CDR1 MNHNS, CDR2 SASEGT. V lost 7 bases and J 5 bases, leaving 15 bases between the germline ends. This CDR3 comprises 14 residues. DNA of the CDR3: TGTGCCAGCACCCAGTTCTTAGGGGATCAGCCCCAGCATTTT. Its translation: CASTQFLGDQPQHF.

This clone showed up just once. The chain links TRBV9 to TRBJ1-2, with 8 bases that match TRBD1. The germline gives CDR1 SGDLS, CDR2 YYNGEE. V lost 4 bases and J lost 4; bases outside the gene matches: 6. The CDR3 spans 14 residues. The CDR3 coding sequence is TGTGCCAGCAGCCCATTGACAGGGGTCTATGGCTACACCTTC. This codes for CASSPLTGVYGYTF.

The chain has TRBV4-1 and TRBJ2-5; D may be TRBD2 (7 bases). The CDR3 is made up of 16 amino acids. Trimming took off 4 bases at V and 7 bases at J, with 22 bases between the two ends. Germline V gives CDR1 MGHRA, CDR2 YSYEKL. The CDR3 loop reads CASSPGPGGQWGTQYF. CDR3 sequence (DNA): TGCGCCAGCAGCCCCGGCCCCGGGGGGCAGTGGGGGACCCAGTACTTC.

The V gene is TRBV2, the J gene TRBJ2-5, with TRBD2 matching over 10 bases. Germline V lookup: CDR1 SNHLY, CDR2 FYNNEI. Losses at the gene ends were 5 bases for V and 7 bases for J; bases not matched to a gene: 19. The CDR3 has 18 residues. Written as DNA, the CDR3 is TGTGCCAGCAGTATCAACCTAGCGGGAGATAGTTGGTTGGGGACCCAGTACTTC. Translating gives CASSINLAGDSWLGTQYF.

The rearrangement uses TRBV27 and TRBJ2-7; maybe TRBD2 (5 bases). The V and J ends lost 5 bases and 2 bases respectively, with 16 bases between them. The germline gives CDR1 MNHEY, CDR2 SMNVEV (reference sequence). The CDR3 has 15 amino acids. CDR3 sequence (DNA): TGTGCCAGCAGTACTCTGACGGAGGAACCCTACGAGCAGTACTTC. This sequence encodes CASSTLTEEPYEQYF.

The chain couples TRBV29-1 to TRBJ2-3; 11 positions match TRBD2. Unmatched junction bases numbered 3, after V lost 4 bases and J lost 0 bases. Germline loops: CDR1 SQVTM, CDR2 ANQGSEA. The CDR3 runs 15 residues. The CDR3 region is CSVVRTSGSTDTQYF. Here the CDR3 DNA reads TGCAGCGTTGTAAGGACTAGCGGGAGCACAGATACGCAGTATTTT.

This chain uses TRBV14 with TRBJ2-3; no clear D. Germline values: CDR1 SGHDN, CDR2 FVKESK. CDR3 length: 13 amino acids. The V end lost 0 bases, the J end lost 5 bases, and 6 bases lay between the germline ends. The CDR3 DNA reads as TGTGCCAGCAGCCAAGATGGAAGAGATACGCAGTATTTT. The encoded protein is CASSQDGRDTQYF.

V usage is TRBV19 and J usage is TRBJ2-5, with D unclear. There are 15 residues in the CDR3. V lost 5 bases and J lost 1, with 14 bases in between. Germline CDR1 LNHDA, CDR2 SQIVND (reference sequence). CDR3 nucleotides: TGTGCCAGTAGTCCCGACTTTACATCCCAAGAGACCCAGTACTTC. Its protein product is CASSPDFTSQETQYF. Combining the CDR3 with reference TRBV19 and TRBJ2-5 gives the whole variable domain DGGITQSPKYLFRKEGQNVTLSCEQNLNHDAMYWYRQDPGQGLRLIYYSQIVNDFQKGDIAEGYSVSREKKESFPLTVTSAQKNPTAFYLCASSPDFTSQETQYFGPGTRLLVL.

The chain uses TRBV27 and TRBJ2-2; 8 nucleotides agree with TRBD2. This CDR3 region has 17 residues. Trimming at V came to 6 bases and at J to 7 bases, leaving 16 bases not matched to a gene. Germline CDR1 MNHEY, CDR2 SMNVEV (reference sequence). Here the CDR3 DNA reads TGTGCCAGCAGGAGAGCAGCAAGCGGGAGCGTCTTCGGGGAGCTGTTTTTT. This sequence encodes CASRRAASGSVFGELFF.

This clone was picked up one time. The J gene is TRBJ2-7, the V gene TRBV11-2; perhaps TRBD1 as D (5 bases). The germline V gene has CDR1 SGHAT and CDR2 FQNNGV. The CDR3 loop spans 16 amino acids. V was clipped by 0 bases and J by 3 bases, with 15 bases between them. In nucleotides, the CDR3 is TGTGCCAGCAGCTTAGAACCCGGAGACAGAGACTACGAGCAGTACTTC. It specifies CASSLEPGDRDYEQYF.

The chain carries TRBV28 and TRBJ2-7, with a weak D call TRBD2 (5 bases). V was trimmed by 6 bases and J by 5 bases, leaving 17 bases between them. Germline V CDR1 and CDR2: MDHEN, SYDVKM. The CDR3 is made up of 14 amino acids. CDR3 coding DNA: TGTGCCAGCAGCTACGACAACCCGAGGGACGAGCAGTACTTC. Encoded protein: CASSYDNPRDEQYF.

V gene TRBV4-2 combines with J gene TRBJ1-2; TRBD1 aligns across 8 bases. The CDR3 spans 18 residues. Trimming at V came to 2 bases and at J to 0 bases, leaving 11 bases not matched to a gene. Germline assignment: CDR1 LGHNA and CDR2 YNFKEQ. Written as DNA, the CDR3 is TGTGCCAGCAGCCAAACAGCAGGGGGCTTGTCAGCTAACTATGGCTACACCTTC. Encoded protein: CASSQTAGGLSANYGYTF.

CDR3 sequence (DNA): TGTGCCAGCAGTTTAGGTAGCGCCGAGACCCAGTACTTC. This translates into CASSLGSAETQYF. The chain couples TRBV27 to TRBJ2-5; D might be TRBD2 (5 bases). Trimming stripped 2 bases from V and 5 bases from J, with 9 bases between. From germline, CDR1 is MNHEY and CDR2 SMNVEV (reference sequence). CDR3 length: 13 residues.

The V and J genes are TRBV12-5 and TRBJ2-5; 11 bases match TRBD1. The trim removed 0 bases at V and 0 bases at J, leaving 6 bases unmatched. CDR3 size: 18 residues. Germline CDR1 reads LGHNT; CDR2 reads FRNRAP. The CDR3: CASGLVPRDRGNQETQYF. The CDR3 nucleotides are TGTGCTAGTGGTTTGGTACCTCGGGACAGGGGGAACCAAGAGACCCAGTACTTC.

The chain joins TRBV28 to TRBJ2-5; no clear D gene. The length of the CDR3 is 14 residues. Trimming took 0 bases from V and 5 from J, leaving 10 bases between them. Germline V CDR1 and CDR2: MDHEN, SYDVKM. CDR3 sequence: CASSLWSSRETQYF. Written as DNA, the CDR3 is TGTGCCAGCAGTTTATGGTCCTCGCGGGAGACCCAGTACTTC.

CDR3 amino acids: CASSPGQGVWYTEAFF. The DNA for the CDR3 is TGCGCCAGCAGCCCGGGACAGGGAGTTTGGTACACTGAAGCTTTCTTT. The chain links TRBV4-1 to TRBJ1-1; 9 nucleotides align to TRBD1. CDR3 length equals 16 residues. The germline CDR1 and CDR2 sequences are MGHRA and YSYEKL. V shed 4 bases and J 3 bases; nucleotides not matched to a gene: 9.

The chain couples TRBV28 to TRBJ2-7; unclear D gene. Germline V CDR1 and CDR2: MDHEN, SYDVKM. This CDR3 has 12 amino acids. Trimming removed 7 bases from V and 6 bases from J, with 13 bases in between. This CDR3 reads CASTRPRLEQYF. The CDR3 DNA is TGTGCCAGCACACGGCCTCGGCTCGAGCAGTACTTC.

This CDR3 is CASSETPRRETQYF. The CDR3 nucleotides read TGTGCCAGCAGTGAAACCCCGCGGAGGGAGACCCAGTACTTC. The chain links TRBV2 to TRBJ2-5, with a weak D call TRBD2 (5 bases). Germline V CDR1 and CDR2: SNHLY, FYNNEI. CDR3 length: 14 residues. The V end was cut by 2 bases, the J end by 5 bases, with 12 bases between.

The CDR3 region is CASSPPGGGPKPHTQYF. The CDR3 DNA reads as TGTGCCAGCTCACCACCGGGCGGGGGACCCAAGCCACATACGCAGTATTTT. The genes are TRBV18 and TRBJ2-3; 7 nucleotides align to TRBD2. The length of the CDR3 is 17 residues. The junction had 13 bases not matched to a gene; V was cut back by 0 bases and J by 7 bases. Germline V lookup: CDR1 KGHSH, CDR2 LQKENI.

On this clone: The same CDR3 can be traced to other DNA sequences in this sample. The chain is built from TRBV9 and TRBJ2-2; 7 bases match TRBD1. There are 14 residues in the CDR3. V lost 2 bases to trimming and J lost 6 bases; unmatched junction nucleotides: 4. CDR1 is SGDLS, CDR2 YYNGEE, per germline. The CDR3 spells CASSVGQRPGELFF. The DNA for the CDR3 is TGTGCCAGCAGCGTGGGACAGAGACCCGGGGAGCTGTTTTTT.

This chain connects TRBV7-2 to TRBJ2-1; D remains ambiguous. Trimming shortened V by 5 bases and J by 5 bases, and 10 bases separated the two germline ends. Germline V CDR1 and CDR2: SGHTA, FQGNSA. This CDR3 has 13 residues. The CDR3 protein is CASSQPADNEQFF. The CDR3 DNA reads as TGTGCCAGCAGCCAACCCGCAGACAATGAGCAGTTCTTC.